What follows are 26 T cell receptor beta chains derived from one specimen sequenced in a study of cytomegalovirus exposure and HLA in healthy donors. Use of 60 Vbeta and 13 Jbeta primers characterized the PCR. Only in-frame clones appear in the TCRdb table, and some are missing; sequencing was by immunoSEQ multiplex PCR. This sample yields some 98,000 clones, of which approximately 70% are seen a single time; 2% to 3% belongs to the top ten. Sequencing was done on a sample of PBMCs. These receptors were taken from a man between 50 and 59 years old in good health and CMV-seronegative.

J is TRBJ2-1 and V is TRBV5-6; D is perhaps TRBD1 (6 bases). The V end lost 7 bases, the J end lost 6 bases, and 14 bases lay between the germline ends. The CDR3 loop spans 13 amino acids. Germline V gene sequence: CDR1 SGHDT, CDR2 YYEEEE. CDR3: CASRISGANEQFF. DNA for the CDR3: TGTGCCAGCCGTATCTCAGGGGCCAATGAGCAGTTCTTC.

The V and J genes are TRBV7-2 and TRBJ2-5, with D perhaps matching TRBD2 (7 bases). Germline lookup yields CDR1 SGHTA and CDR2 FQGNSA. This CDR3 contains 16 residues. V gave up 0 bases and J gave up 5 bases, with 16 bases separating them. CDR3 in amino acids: CASSLARGLRGETQYF. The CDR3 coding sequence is TGTGCCAGCAGCTTAGCGCGGGGGCTCCGGGGGGAGACCCAGTACTTC.

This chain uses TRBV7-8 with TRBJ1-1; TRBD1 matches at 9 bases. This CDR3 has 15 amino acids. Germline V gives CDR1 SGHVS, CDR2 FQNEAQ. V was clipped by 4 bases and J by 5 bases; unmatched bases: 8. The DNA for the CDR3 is TGTGCCAGCAGCTCCTCCGGGACAGGGCTGACTGAAGCTTTCTTT. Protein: CASSSSGTGLTEAFF.

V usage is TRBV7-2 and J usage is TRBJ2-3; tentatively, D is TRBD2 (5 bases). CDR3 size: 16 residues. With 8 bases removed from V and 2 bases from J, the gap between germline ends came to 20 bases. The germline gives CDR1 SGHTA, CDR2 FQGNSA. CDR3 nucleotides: TGTGCCAGCTCGCCCTTAACTAGTCCTAACACAGATACGCAGTATTTT. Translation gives CASSPLTSPNTDTQYF.

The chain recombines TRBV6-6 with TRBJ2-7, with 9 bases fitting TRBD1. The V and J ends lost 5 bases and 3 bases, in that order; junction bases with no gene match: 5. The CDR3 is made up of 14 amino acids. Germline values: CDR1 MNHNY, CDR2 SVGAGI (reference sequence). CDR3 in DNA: TGTGCCAGCAGTGAGGGACAGGGCATCTACGAGCAGTACTTC. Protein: CASSEGQGIYEQYF.

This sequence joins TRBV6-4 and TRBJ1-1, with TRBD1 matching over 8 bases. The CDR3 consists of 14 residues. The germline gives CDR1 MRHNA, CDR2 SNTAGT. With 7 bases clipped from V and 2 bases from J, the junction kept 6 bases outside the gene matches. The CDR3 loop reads CASTPTGENTEAFF. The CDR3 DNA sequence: TGTGCCAGCACTCCGACAGGGGAAAACACTGAAGCTTTCTTT.

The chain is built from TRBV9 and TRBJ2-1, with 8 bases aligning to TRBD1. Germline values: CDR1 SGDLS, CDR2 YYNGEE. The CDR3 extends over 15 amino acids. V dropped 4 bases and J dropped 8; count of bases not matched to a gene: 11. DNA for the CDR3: TGTGCCAGCAGCCCAGGGGGGCAGGGGGCCTATGAGCAGTTCTTC. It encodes CASSPGGQGAYEQFF.

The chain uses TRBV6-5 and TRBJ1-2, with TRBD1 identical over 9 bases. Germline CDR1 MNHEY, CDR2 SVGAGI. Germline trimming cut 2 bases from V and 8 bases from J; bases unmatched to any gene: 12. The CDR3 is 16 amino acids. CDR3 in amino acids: CASSYISPDRGKGYTF. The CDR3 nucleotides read TGTGCCAGCAGTTACATTTCCCCGGACAGGGGTAAAGGCTACACCTTC.

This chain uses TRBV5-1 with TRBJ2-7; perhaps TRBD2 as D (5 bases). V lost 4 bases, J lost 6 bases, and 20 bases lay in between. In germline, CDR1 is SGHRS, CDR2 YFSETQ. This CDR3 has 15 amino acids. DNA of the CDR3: TGCGCCAGCAGCCCGATGGCCAGCGGAGGCGGCGAGCAGTACTTC. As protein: CASSPMASGGGEQYF.

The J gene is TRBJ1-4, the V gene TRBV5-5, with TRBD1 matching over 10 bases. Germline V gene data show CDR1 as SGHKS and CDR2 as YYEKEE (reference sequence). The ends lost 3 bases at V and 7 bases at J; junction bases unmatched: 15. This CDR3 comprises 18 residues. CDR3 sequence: CASSYRDRGLSNLEKLFF. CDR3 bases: TGTGCCAGCAGCTACCGGGACAGGGGTTTGAGCAATCTTGAAAAACTGTTTTTT.

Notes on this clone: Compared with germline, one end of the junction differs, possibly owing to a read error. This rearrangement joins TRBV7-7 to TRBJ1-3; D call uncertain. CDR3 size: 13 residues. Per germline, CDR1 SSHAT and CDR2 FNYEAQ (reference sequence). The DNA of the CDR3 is TGTGCTAGCAGCTTAGTCTACGGAAACACCATATATTTT. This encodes CASSLVYGNTIYF.

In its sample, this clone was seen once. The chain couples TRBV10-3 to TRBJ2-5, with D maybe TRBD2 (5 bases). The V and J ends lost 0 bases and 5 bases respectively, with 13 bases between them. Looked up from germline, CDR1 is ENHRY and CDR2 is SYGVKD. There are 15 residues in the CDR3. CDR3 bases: TGTGCCATCAGTGAGTCGGAAGGGTGGAGGGAGACCCAGTACTTC. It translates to CAISESEGWRETQYF.

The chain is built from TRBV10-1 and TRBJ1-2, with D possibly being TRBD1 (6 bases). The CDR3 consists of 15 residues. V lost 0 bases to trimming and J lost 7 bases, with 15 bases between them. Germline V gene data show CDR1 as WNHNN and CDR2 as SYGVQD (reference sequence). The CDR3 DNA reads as TGCGCCAGCAGTGAGTCGGGGGCCGGTTTTGGTGGCTACACCTTC. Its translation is CASSESGAGFGGYTF.

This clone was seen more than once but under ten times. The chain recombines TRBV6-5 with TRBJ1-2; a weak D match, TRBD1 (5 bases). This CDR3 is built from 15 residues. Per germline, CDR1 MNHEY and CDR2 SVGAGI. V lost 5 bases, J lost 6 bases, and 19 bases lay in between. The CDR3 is CASSRGRVRVNGYTF. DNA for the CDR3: TGTGCCAGCAGTCGTGGACGCGTCAGGGTAAATGGCTACACCTTC.

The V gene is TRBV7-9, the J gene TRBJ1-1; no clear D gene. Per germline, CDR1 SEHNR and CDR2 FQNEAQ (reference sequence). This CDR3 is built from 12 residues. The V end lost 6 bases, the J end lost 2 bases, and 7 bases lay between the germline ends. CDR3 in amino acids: CASRNSNTEAFF. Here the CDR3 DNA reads TGTGCCAGCAGAAACAGCAACACTGAAGCTTTCTTT. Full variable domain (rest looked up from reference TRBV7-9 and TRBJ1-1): DTGVSQNPRHKITKRGQNVTFRCDPISEHNRLYWYRQTLGQGPEFLTYFQNEAQLEKSRLLSDRFSAERPKGSFSTLEIQRTEQGDSAMYLCASRNSNTEAFFGQGTRLTVV.

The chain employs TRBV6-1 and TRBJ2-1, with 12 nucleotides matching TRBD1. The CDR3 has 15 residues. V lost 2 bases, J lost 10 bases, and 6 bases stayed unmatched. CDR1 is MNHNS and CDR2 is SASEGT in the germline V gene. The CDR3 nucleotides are TGTGCCAGCAGTGAATGGGGACAGGGGGCAGGAGAGCAGTTCTTC. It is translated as CASSEWGQGAGEQFF.

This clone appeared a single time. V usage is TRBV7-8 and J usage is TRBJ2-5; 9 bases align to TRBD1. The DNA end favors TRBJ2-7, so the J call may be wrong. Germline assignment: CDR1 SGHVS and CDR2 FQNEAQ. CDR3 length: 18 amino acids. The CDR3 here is CASSRKTGGSVITYEQYF. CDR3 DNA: TGTGCCAGCAGCAGGAAGACAGGGGGTAGCGTGATTACCTACGAGCAGTACTTC.

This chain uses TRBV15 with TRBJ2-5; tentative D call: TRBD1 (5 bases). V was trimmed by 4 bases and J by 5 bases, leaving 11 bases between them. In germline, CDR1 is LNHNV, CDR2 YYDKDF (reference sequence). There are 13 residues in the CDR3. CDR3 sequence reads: CATSNRPGETQYF. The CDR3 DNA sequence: TGTGCCACCAGCAACAGGCCAGGGGAGACCCAGTACTTC. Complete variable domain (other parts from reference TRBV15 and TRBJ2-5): DAMVIQNPRYQVTQFGKPVTLSCSQTLNHNVMYWYQQKSSQAPKLLFHYYDKDFNNEADTPDNFQSRRPNTSFCFLDIRSPGLGDTAMYLCATSNRPGETQYFGPGTRLLVL.

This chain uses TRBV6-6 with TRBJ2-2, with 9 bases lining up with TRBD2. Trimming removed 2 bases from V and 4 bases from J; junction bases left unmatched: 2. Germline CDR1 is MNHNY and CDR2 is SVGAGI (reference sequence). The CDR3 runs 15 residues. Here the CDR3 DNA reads TGTGCCAGCAGTTACAGGCGGGAGGGCACCGGGGAGCTGTTTTTT. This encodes CASSYRREGTGELFF.

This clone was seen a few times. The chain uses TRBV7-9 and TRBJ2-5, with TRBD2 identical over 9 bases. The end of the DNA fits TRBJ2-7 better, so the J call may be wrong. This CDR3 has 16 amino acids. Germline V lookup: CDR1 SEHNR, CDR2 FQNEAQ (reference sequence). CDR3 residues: CASSARLAEKYYEQYF. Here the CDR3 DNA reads TGTGCCAGCAGCGCCCGACTAGCGGAGAAGTACTACGAGCAGTACTTC.

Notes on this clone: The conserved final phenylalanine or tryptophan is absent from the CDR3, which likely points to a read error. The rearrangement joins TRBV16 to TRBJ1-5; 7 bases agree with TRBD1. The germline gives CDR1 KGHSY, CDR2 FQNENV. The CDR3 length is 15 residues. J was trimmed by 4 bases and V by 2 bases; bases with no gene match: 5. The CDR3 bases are TGTGCCAGCAGCCAAAAGGACAGGTTGAATCAGCCCCAGCATCTT. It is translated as CASSQKDRLNQPQHL.

Here the CDR3 DNA reads TGTGCCAGCAGCCGCGGACTAGCGGGAAACAATGAGCAGTTCTTC. Translation gives CASSRGLAGNNEQFF. This rearrangement joins TRBV7-9 to TRBJ2-1; 12 nucleotides match TRBD2. Germline CDR1 is SEHNR and CDR2 is FQNEAQ (reference sequence). The CDR3 has 15 amino acids. The junction had 4 bases not matched to a gene; V was cut back by 5 bases and J by 5 bases.

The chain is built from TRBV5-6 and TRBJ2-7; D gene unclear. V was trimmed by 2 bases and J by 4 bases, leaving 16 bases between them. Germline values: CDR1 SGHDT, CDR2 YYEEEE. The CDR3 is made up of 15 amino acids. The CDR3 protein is CASSFLARGFYEQYF. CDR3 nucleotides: TGTGCCAGCAGCTTTTTAGCCAGAGGTTTTTACGAGCAGTACTTC. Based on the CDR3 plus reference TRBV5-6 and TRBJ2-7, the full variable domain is DAGVTQSPTHLIKTRGQQVTLRCSPKSGHDTVSWYQQALGQGPQFIFQYYEEEERQRGNFPDRFSGHQFPNYSSELNVNALLLGDSALYLCASSFLARGFYEQYFGPGTRLTVT.

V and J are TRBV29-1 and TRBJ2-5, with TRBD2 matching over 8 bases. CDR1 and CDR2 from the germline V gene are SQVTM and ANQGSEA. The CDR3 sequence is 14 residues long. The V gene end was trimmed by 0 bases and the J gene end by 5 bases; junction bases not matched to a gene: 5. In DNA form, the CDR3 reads TGCAGCGTTGAAGACACGCGCGGGGGGGAGACCCAGTACTTC. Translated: CSVEDTRGGETQYF.

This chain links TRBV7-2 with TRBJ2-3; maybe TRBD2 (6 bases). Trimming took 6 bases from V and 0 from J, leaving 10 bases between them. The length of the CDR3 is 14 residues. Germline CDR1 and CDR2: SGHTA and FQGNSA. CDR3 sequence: CASSPGGSTDTQYF. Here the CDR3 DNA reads TGTGCCAGCAGTCCTGGGGGGAGCACAGATACGCAGTATTTT.

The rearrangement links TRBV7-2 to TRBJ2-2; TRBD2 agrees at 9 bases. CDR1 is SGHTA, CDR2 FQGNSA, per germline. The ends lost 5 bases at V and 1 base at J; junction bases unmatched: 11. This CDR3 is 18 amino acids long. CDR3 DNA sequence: TGTGCCAGCAGCCCGAGACTAGCGGACCTGCTGAACACCGGGGAGCTGTTTTTT. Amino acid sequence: CASSPRLADLLNTGELFF.